This TCR beta chain was identified during a study of blood T cell repertoires in COVID-19. Measured with immunoSEQ multiplex PCR; TCRdb has only the in-frame clones, and not every one. Of 210,000 or so clones in the sample, around 80% were seen once. CDR3 size: 13 residues. Germline loops: CDR1 MGHRA, CDR2 YSYEKL. Germline trimming cut 4 bases from V and 3 bases from J; bases unmatched to any gene: 2. The sequenced sample was PBMCs or T cells enriched from blood (not recorded which). V and J are TRBV4-1 and TRBJ2-7; 8 nucleotides agree with TRBD1. The receptor's source is a young man with acute COVID-19. CDR3 sequence: CASSLTGVYEQYF. CDR3 nucleotides: TGCGCCAGCAGCCTGACAGGGGTCTACGAGCAGTACTTC.